The 27 T cell receptor beta chains below were found in one sample sequenced in a study of blood T cell repertoires in COVID-19. Measured with immunoSEQ multiplex PCR; TCRdb has only the in-frame clones, and not every one. This sample has 50,000 to 75,000 clones; 87% occur once, and the top ten carry 4% to 6%. Sequences were obtained from peripheral blood. The receptors here all came from an elderly man in a cohort sampled during active COVID-19.

A single count supports this clone. The chain couples TRBV5-1 to TRBJ2-7, with unresolved D. CDR3 length equals 15 residues. V was shortened by 0 bases and J by 7 bases, with 17 bases between the two germline ends. Per the germline V gene, CDR1 is SGHRS and CDR2 is YFSETQ. DNA for the CDR3: TGCGCCAGCAGCTTGGCGGTCGCAGGTACTGGAGAGCAGTACTTC. This sequence encodes CASSLAVAGTGEQYF.

This clone appeared a few times. The V gene is TRBV20-1, the J gene TRBJ1-2; possibly TRBD1 for D (5 bases). The germline CDR1 and CDR2 sequences are DFQATT and SNEGSKA (reference sequence). V gave up 3 bases and J gave up 2 bases, with 16 bases separating them. CDR3 length: 15 amino acids. DNA for the CDR3: TGCAGTGCTAGTGGGGACGGACTATTAAACTATGGCTACACCTTC. Its protein product is CSASGDGLLNYGYTF.

The chain recombines TRBV2 with TRBJ2-5; D remains ambiguous. V lost 8 bases to trimming and J lost 4 bases, with 20 bases between them. Germline CDR1 reads SNHLY; CDR2 reads FYNNEI. This CDR3 is built from 15 residues. CDR3 sequence (DNA): TGTGCCAGCTCCCTAGGCGTCCCCCCGAGAGAGACCCAGTACTTC. Translated, it gives CASSLGVPPRETQYF.

The V call is TRBV5-1, the J call TRBJ2-3, with a possible D match to TRBD1 (6 bases). The CDR3 consists of 14 residues. Trimming took 4 bases from V and 2 from J, leaving 11 bases between them. Germline CDR1 reads SGHRS; CDR2 reads YFSETQ. CDR3 nucleotides: TGCGCCAGCAGCAGGGGACATGACACAGATACGCAGTATTTT. Protein: CASSRGHDTDTQYF.

This chain joins TRBV11-2 and TRBJ2-7, with TRBD1 matching over 7 bases. The trim removed 3 bases at V and 3 bases at J, leaving 2 bases unmatched. The CDR3 spans 13 residues. The germline V gene has CDR1 SGHAT and CDR2 FQNNGV. The CDR3 spells CASSLDRLYEQYF. CDR3 nucleotides: TGTGCCAGCAGCTTGGACAGGCTCTACGAGCAGTACTTC.

The J gene is TRBJ2-7, the V gene TRBV30; D might be TRBD2 (5 bases). Per the germline V gene, CDR1 is GTSNPN and CDR2 is SVGIG (reference sequence). V was shortened by 0 bases and J by 5 bases, with 17 bases between the two germline ends. The CDR3 totals 15 residues. CDR3 residues: CAWSVFSASTHEQYF. CDR3 DNA sequence: TGTGCCTGGAGTGTATTTAGCGCCAGTACACACGAGCAGTACTTC.

This rearrangement joins TRBV9 to TRBJ2-5; 10 positions agree with TRBD2. Germline CDR1 and CDR2: SGDLS and YYNGEE. This CDR3 region has 17 residues. Trimming removed 0 bases from V and 1 base from J; junction bases left unmatched: 6. CDR3: CASSVATSGTIQETQYF. CDR3 bases: TGTGCCAGCAGCGTAGCTACTAGCGGGACCATCCAAGAGACCCAGTACTTC.

V is TRBV3-1 (or the pseudogene TRBV3-2) and J is TRBJ2-7; D is perhaps TRBD2 (5 bases). The CDR3 has 13 residues. The V end lost 8 bases, the J end lost 5 bases, and 16 bases lay between the germline ends. CDR1 LGHDT and CDR2 YNNKEL come from the germline V gene (reference sequence). CDR3 bases: TGTGCCAGCGTGAGGGCCGGAACCGACGAGCAGTACTTC. Its protein product is CASVRAGTDEQYF.

The chain employs TRBV18 and TRBJ1-1, with TRBD1 as a possible D gene (6 bases). There are 14 residues in the CDR3. Germline V gene lookup returns CDR1 KGHSH and CDR2 LQKENI. V shed 3 bases and J shed 5 bases, with 13 bases lying between them. The CDR3 sequence: CASSPDTGRTEAFF. CDR3 bases: TGTGCCAGCTCACCGGATACAGGGAGAACTGAAGCTTTCTTT.

The chain recombines TRBV2 with TRBJ2-5; 10 nucleotides line up with TRBD2. Germline V lookup: CDR1 SNHLY, CDR2 FYNNEI. With V trimmed by 3 bases and J by 3 bases, 7 bases remained unmatched. This CDR3 is built from 16 residues. CDR3 protein: CASSEVGLAEEETQYF. The CDR3 bases are TGTGCCAGCAGTGAGGTAGGACTAGCGGAAGAAGAGACCCAGTACTTC.

The chain combines TRBV10-1 with TRBJ1-5, with 8 bases fitting TRBD1. CDR1 is WNHNN, CDR2 SYGVQD, per germline (reference sequence). Losses at the gene ends were 7 bases for V and 0 bases for J; bases not matched to a gene: 2. The CDR3 length is 14 residues. CDR3 sequence reads: CASKGQGSNQPQHF. The CDR3 DNA reads as TGCGCCAGCAAAGGACAGGGTAGCAATCAGCCCCAGCATTTT.

The CDR3 protein is CASSLGTGGPREQYF. DNA for the CDR3: TGTGCCAGCAGCTTAGGGACAGGGGGCCCGAGGGAGCAGTACTTC. The chain recombines TRBV7-6 with TRBJ2-7; 11 bases are a match to TRBD1. Germline assignment: CDR1 SGHVS and CDR2 FNYEAQ. The V and J ends lost 1 base and 7 bases, in that order; junction bases with no gene match: 6. The CDR3 consists of 15 residues.

This chain connects TRBV27 to TRBJ2-5; 7 positions match TRBD2. Germline trimming cut 3 bases from V and 2 bases from J; bases unmatched to any gene: 6. The CDR3 contains 15 residues. CDR1 is MNHEY and CDR2 is SMNVEV in the germline V gene (reference sequence). The CDR3 loop reads CASSFWSSGQETQYF. The CDR3 DNA reads as TGTGCCAGCAGTTTTTGGTCTAGCGGACAAGAGACCCAGTACTTC.

The chain has TRBV4-2 and TRBJ2-7, with TRBD1 identical over 12 bases. CDR1 and CDR2 (germline): LGHNA, YNFKEQ. This CDR3 is 15 amino acids long. With 4 bases clipped from V and 4 bases from J, the junction kept 5 bases outside the gene matches. The CDR3 region has the DNA TGTGCCAGCAGCCGACCGGGACAGGGGGCTTACGAGCAGTACTTC. Its protein is CASSRPGQGAYEQYF.

The chain has TRBV5-1 and TRBJ1-3; D not certain. V lost 0 bases and J lost 0, with 7 bases in between. There are 15 residues in the CDR3. The germline gives CDR1 SGHRS, CDR2 YFSETQ. The CDR3 spells CASSLDSYSGNTIYF. DNA for the CDR3: TGCGCCAGCAGCTTGGACAGCTACTCTGGAAACACCATATATTTT.

CDR3 nucleotides: TGTGCCAGCAGCCCTCCTGGGACAGGGAGCGGAGTGAACACTGAAGCTTTCTTT. Translating it yields CASSPPGTGSGVNTEAFF. J is TRBJ1-1 and V is TRBV5-4; 9 bases line up with TRBD1. The CDR3 consists of 18 residues. Unmatched junction bases numbered 13, after V lost 4 bases and J lost 0 bases. Germline assignment: CDR1 SGHNT and CDR2 YYREEE (reference sequence).

CDR3 amino acids: CASSYKTGVYGYTF. CDR3 DNA sequence: TGTGCCAGCAGTTACAAGACAGGGGTCTATGGCTACACCTTC. The rearrangement links TRBV6-2 or TRBV6-3 to TRBJ1-2, with 8 bases that match TRBD1. CDR1 MNHEY and CDR2 SVGEGT come from the germline V gene. V lost 2 bases and J lost 4; bases outside the gene matches: 3. The CDR3 loop spans 14 amino acids.

The chain carries TRBV10-2 and TRBJ2-3, with 8 bases fitting TRBD2. After removal of 6 bases from V and 2 bases from J, the junction contained 7 bases not matched to a gene. Germline V CDR1 and CDR2: WSHSY, SAAADI. This CDR3 region has 15 residues. The CDR3 protein is CASRPGGPPTDTQYF. The CDR3 bases are TGCGCCAGCAGGCCGGGGGGGCCCCCCACAGATACGCAGTATTTT.

The chain carries TRBV6-5 and TRBJ2-3; TRBD2 might be the D (5 bases). With 8 bases removed from V and 5 bases from J, the gap between germline ends came to 11 bases. This CDR3 contains 12 residues. Germline V lookup: CDR1 MNHEY, CDR2 SVGAGI. CDR3 residues: CASGGGGDTQYF. In DNA form, the CDR3 reads TGTGCCAGCGGAGGAGGAGGAGATACGCAGTATTTT.

V and J are TRBV7-6 and TRBJ2-7; 9 bases map to TRBD1. After removal of 1 base from V and 4 bases from J, the junction contained 2 bases not matched to a gene. Looked up from germline, CDR1 is SGHVS and CDR2 is FNYEAQ. The CDR3 runs to 14 residues. CDR3 sequence (DNA): TGTGCCAGCAGCTTAGGGGGACAGGGTTACGAGCAGTACTTC. Translating it yields CASSLGGQGYEQYF. The variable domain in full, with the rest retrieved from reference TRBV7-6 and TRBJ2-7, is GAGVSQSPRYKVTKRGQDVALRCDPISGHVSLYWYRQALGQGPEFLTYFNYEAQQDKSGLPNDRFSAERPEGSISTLTIQRTEQRDSAMYRCASSLGGQGYEQYFGPGTRLTVT.

The chain links TRBV24-1 to TRBJ2-2, with D tentatively TRBD1 (6 bases). Germline CDR1 reads KGHDR; CDR2 reads SFDVKD. V was trimmed by 6 bases and J by 3 bases, leaving 13 bases between them. The CDR3 covers 15 residues. The CDR3 sequence is CATSRSAGDTGELFF. For the CDR3, the DNA is TGTGCCACCAGTCGCTCCGCAGGGGACACCGGGGAGCTGTTTTTT.

The J gene is TRBJ2-1, the V gene TRBV5-1, with TRBD2 as a possible D gene (7 bases). The CDR3 length is 14 residues. V was clipped by 0 bases and J by 9 bases, with 13 bases between them. Germline CDR1 reads SGHRS; CDR2 reads YFSETQ. The CDR3 loop reads CASSLARGEGEQFF. The CDR3 region has the DNA TGCGCCAGCAGCTTGGCTAGGGGGGAGGGTGAGCAGTTCTTC.

The J gene is TRBJ1-3, the V gene TRBV5-4; D call uncertain. V was shortened by 2 bases and J by 0 bases, with 6 bases between the two germline ends. The CDR3 runs 14 residues. The germline CDR1 and CDR2 sequences are SGHNT and YYREEE (reference sequence). The CDR3 DNA is TGTGCCAGCAGCTTCTCTTCCTCTGGAAACACCATATATTTT. This translates into CASSFSSSGNTIYF.

The V gene is TRBV27, the J gene TRBJ2-1; possibly TRBD1 for D (5 bases). Germline V CDR1 and CDR2: MNHEY, SMNVEV (reference sequence). The CDR3 has 16 residues. Deletions cut 6 bases from V and 2 bases from J, with 17 bases between. CDR3 region: CASRPNGLTAYNEQFF. DNA of the CDR3: TGTGCCAGCAGACCAAATGGGTTGACAGCCTACAATGAGCAGTTCTTC.

This clone was recorded a few times. The chain has TRBV2 and TRBJ1-5; TRBD1 is a possible D gene (6 bases). Germline-derived CDR1 and CDR2 are SNHLY and FYNNEI. V lost 4 bases to trimming and J lost 5 bases, with 15 bases between them. This CDR3 is 15 amino acids long. CDR3 coding DNA: TGTGCCAGCAGTGCAACTGGACAGCCCGATCAGCCCCAGCATTTT. Amino acid sequence: CASSATGQPDQPQHF.

The rearrangement joins TRBV7-9 to TRBJ1-5, with a tentative D call TRBD1 (6 bases). The CDR3 spans 15 residues. Germline V gene sequence: CDR1 SEHNR, CDR2 FQNEAQ (reference sequence). V dropped 4 bases and J dropped 0 bases, with 10 bases sitting between them. CDR3 coding DNA: TGTGCCAGCAGCTACGGGACAACTAGCAATCAGCCCCAGCATTTT. This encodes CASSYGTTSNQPQHF.

V is TRBV9 and J is TRBJ2-7, with 9 positions matching TRBD2. Germline V CDR1 and CDR2: SGDLS, YYNGEE. This CDR3 has 15 residues. J lost 3 bases, V lost 4 bases, and 8 bases had no gene match. CDR3 DNA: TGTGCCAGCAGCCCTTCCGGGACTAGCATCTACGAGCAGTACTTC. It is translated as CASSPSGTSIYEQYF. Full variable domain (rest looked up from reference TRBV9 and TRBJ2-7): DSGVTQTPKHLITATGQRVTLRCSPRSGDLSVYWYQQSLDQGLQFLIQYYNGEERAKGNILERFSAQQFPDLHSELNLSSLELGDSALYFCASSPSGTSIYEQYFGPGTRLTVT.